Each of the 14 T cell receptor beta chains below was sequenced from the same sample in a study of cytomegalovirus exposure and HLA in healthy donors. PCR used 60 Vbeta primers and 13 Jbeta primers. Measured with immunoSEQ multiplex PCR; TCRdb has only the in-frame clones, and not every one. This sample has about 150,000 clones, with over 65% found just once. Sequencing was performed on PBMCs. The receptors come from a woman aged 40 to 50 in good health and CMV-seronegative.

CDR3 DNA sequence: TGTGCCAGCAGCCTACAGGAGAATCAGCCCCAGCATTTT. Protein product: CASSLQENQPQHF. V usage is TRBV7-6 and J usage is TRBJ1-5, with D maybe TRBD1 (5 bases). V lost 5 bases to trimming and J lost 4 bases, with 9 bases between them. The CDR3 has 13 residues. Germline lookup yields CDR1 SGHVS and CDR2 FNYEAQ. Combining the CDR3 with reference TRBV7-6 and TRBJ1-5 gives the whole variable domain GAGVSQSPRYKVTKRGQDVALRCDPISGHVSLYWYRQALGQGPEFLTYFNYEAQQDKSGLPNDRFSAERPEGSISTLTIQRTEQRDSAMYRCASSLQENQPQHFGDGTRLSIL.

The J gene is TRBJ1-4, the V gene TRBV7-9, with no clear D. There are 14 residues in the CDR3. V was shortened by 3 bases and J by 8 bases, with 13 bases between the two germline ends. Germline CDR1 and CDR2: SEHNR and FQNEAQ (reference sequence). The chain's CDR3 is CASSFIPTLEKLFF. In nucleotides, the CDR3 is TGTGCCAGCAGCTTCATACCCACTCTAGAAAAACTGTTTTTT.

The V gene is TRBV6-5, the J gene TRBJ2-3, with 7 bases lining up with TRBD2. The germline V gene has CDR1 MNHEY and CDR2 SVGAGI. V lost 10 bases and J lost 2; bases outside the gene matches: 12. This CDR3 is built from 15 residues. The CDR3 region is CATFSGGSITDTQYF. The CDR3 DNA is TGTGCCACCTTTTCCGGGGGGAGCATCACAGATACGCAGTATTTT.

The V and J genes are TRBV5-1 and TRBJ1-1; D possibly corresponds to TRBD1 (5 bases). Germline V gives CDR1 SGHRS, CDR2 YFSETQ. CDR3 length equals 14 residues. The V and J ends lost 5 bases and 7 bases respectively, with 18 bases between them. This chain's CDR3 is CASRMGGRVGEAFF. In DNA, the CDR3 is TGCGCCAGCAGAATGGGGGGAAGGGTAGGTGAAGCTTTCTTT.

As DNA, the CDR3 is TGTGCCAGTAGTACGGGGGGGGCAGCGAGGGAGACCCAGTACTTC. It yields the protein CASSTGGAARETQYF. The V call is TRBV19, the J call TRBJ2-5, with TRBD2 matching over 8 bases. Germline CDR1 is LNHDA and CDR2 is SQIVND (reference sequence). The V gene end was trimmed by 4 bases and the J gene end by 5 bases; junction bases not matched to a gene: 9. This CDR3 spans 15 amino acids.

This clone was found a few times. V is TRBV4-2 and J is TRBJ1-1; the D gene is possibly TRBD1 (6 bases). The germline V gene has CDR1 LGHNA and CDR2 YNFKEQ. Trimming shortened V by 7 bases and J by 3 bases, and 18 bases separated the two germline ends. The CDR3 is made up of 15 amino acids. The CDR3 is CASNPLGGGDTEAFF. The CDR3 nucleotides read TGTGCCAGCAATCCCTTAGGAGGGGGGGACACTGAAGCTTTCTTT.

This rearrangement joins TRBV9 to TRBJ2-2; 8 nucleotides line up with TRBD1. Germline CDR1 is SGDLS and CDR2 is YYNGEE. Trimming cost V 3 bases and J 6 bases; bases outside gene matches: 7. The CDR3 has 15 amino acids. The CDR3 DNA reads TGTGCCAGCAGCGCGGACAGGGCTTGGGCCGGGGAGCTGTTTTTT. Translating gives CASSADRAWAGELFF.

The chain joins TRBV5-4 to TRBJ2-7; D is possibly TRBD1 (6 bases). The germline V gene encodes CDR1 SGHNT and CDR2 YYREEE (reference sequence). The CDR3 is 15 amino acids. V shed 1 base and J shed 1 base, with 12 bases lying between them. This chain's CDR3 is CASSLLGAESYEQYF. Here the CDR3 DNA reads TGTGCCAGCAGCTTGTTGGGGGCCGAGTCCTACGAGCAGTACTTC.

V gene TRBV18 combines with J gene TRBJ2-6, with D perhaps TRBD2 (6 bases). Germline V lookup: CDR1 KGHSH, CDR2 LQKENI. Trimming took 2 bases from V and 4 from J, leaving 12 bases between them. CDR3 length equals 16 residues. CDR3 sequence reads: CASSPGSGRGANVLTF. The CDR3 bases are TGTGCCAGCTCACCAGGTTCAGGGAGGGGGGCCAACGTCCTGACTTTC. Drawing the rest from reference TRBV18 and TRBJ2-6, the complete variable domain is NAGVMQNPRHLVRRRGQEARLRCSPMKGHSHVYWYRQLPEEGLKFMVYLQKENIIDESGMPKERFSAEFPKEGPSILRIQQVVRGDSAAYFCASSPGSGRGANVLTFGAGSRLTVL.

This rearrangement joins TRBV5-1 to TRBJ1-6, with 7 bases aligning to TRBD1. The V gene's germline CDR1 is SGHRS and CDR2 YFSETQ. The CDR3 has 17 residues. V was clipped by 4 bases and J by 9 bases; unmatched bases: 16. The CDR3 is CASSPGVGAGGGSPLHF. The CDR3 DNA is TGCGCCAGCAGCCCTGGGGTCGGGGCAGGGGGTGGTTCACCCCTCCACTTT.

For the CDR3, the DNA is TGTGCCAGCAGCTTGGTGGGGCTACGCTCCTACGAGCAGTACTTC. Its protein product is CASSLVGLRSYEQYF. J is TRBJ2-7 and V is TRBV5-4, with D possibly TRBD1 on 5 matching bases. V gave up 0 bases and J gave up 0 bases, with 10 bases separating them. Germline V CDR1 and CDR2: SGHNT, YYREEE (reference sequence). This CDR3 has 15 residues.

The CDR3 nucleotides read TGTGCCAGCAGTGAGGGGGACAGGGGTGGGGATGAGCAGTTCTTC. It yields the protein CASSEGDRGGDEQFF. This chain links TRBV6-1 with TRBJ2-1; TRBD1 agrees at 10 bases. CDR1 and CDR2 (germline): MNHNS, SASEGT. The CDR3 runs 15 residues. The V segment lost 3 bases and the J segment 8 bases; nucleotides outside the gene matches: 7.

CDR3 amino acids: CATGPGSDTQYF. The CDR3 coding sequence is TGCGCCACGGGCCCTGGGAGTGATACGCAGTATTTT. The chain links TRBV5-1 to TRBJ2-3; tentatively, D is TRBD2 (5 bases). Germline V gene data show CDR1 as SGHRS and CDR2 as YFSETQ. The CDR3 covers 12 residues. V was shortened by 9 bases and J by 6 bases, with 14 bases between the two germline ends.

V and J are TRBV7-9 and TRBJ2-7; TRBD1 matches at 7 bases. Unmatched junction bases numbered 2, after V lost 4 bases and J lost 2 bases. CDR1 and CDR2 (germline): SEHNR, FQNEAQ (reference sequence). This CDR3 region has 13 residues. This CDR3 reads CASSSQGAYEQYF. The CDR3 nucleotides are TGTGCCAGCAGCTCGCAGGGGGCCTACGAGCAGTACTTC.